This passage covers 27 T cell receptor beta chains from one sample sequenced in a study of OX40 agonist ivuxolimab in advanced cancers. Method: immunoSEQ multiplex PCR; TCRdb's copy keeps in-frame clones and lacks some. The sample contains tens of thousands of clones, 83% of which appear only once. The sequencing used CD4+ or CD8+ T cells sorted from blood, collected in a trial of the OX40 agonist ivuxolimab. The receptors derive from an adult with an advanced solid tumor such as melanoma, head and neck, liver or kidney cancer.

This clone was counted once. The genes are TRBV5-1 and TRBJ2-3; 12 nucleotides match TRBD2. The CDR3 consists of 15 residues. Germline trimming cut 8 bases from V and 6 bases from J; bases unmatched to any gene: 10. From germline, CDR1 is SGHRS and CDR2 YFSETQ. The CDR3 region has the DNA TGCGCCAGTAATCAACGGCTAGCGGGAGGGGATACGCAGTATTTT. Encoded protein: CASNQRLAGGDTQYF.

This clone appeared a few times. The chain links TRBV11-2 to TRBJ2-7, with D possibly matching TRBD2 (6 bases). The CDR3 extends over 14 amino acids. V dropped 5 bases and J dropped 2 bases, with 13 bases sitting between them. Germline V gene lookup returns CDR1 SGHAT and CDR2 FQNNGV. DNA of the CDR3: TGTGCCAGCAGCACCAGCGGGCCCCCCTACGAGCAGTACTTC. Translating gives CASSTSGPPYEQYF.

The chain combines TRBV2 with TRBJ2-5; possibly TRBD1 for D (7 bases). The germline V gene has CDR1 SNHLY and CDR2 FYNNEI. CDR3 length equals 14 residues. Trimming cost V 7 bases and J 2 bases, with 14 bases left between them. The DNA for the CDR3 is TGTGCCAGCAATGGCAGGGGGGTGCAAGAGACCCAGTACTTC. Amino acids: CASNGRGVQETQYF.

The chain recombines TRBV6-5 with TRBJ2-7; possible D gene TRBD1, 7 bases. From germline, CDR1 is MNHEY and CDR2 SVGAGI. V dropped 7 bases and J dropped 2 bases, with 18 bases sitting between them. This CDR3 is built from 15 residues. In DNA form, the CDR3 reads TGTGCCAGCACCACTACAGGGGCGGGACCCTACGAGCAGTACTTC. It codes for CASTTTGAGPYEQYF.

The chain has TRBV9 and TRBJ2-1; 7 nucleotides agree with TRBD2. CDR1 is SGDLS and CDR2 is YYNGEE in the germline V gene. This CDR3 has 16 residues. The J segment lost 0 bases and the V segment lost 1 base, leaving 4 bases of the junction unmatched. Here the CDR3 reads CASSVKRGSSYNEQFF. The DNA of the CDR3 is TGTGCCAGCAGCGTAAAGCGGGGTAGCTCCTACAATGAGCAGTTCTTC.

The gene calls are TRBV7-6 and TRBJ2-3; 7 positions agree with TRBD1. The CDR3 is 13 amino acids. The V and J ends lost 3 bases and 5 bases, in that order; junction bases with no gene match: 2. Germline V gene sequence: CDR1 SGHVS, CDR2 FNYEAQ. The DNA of the CDR3 is TGTGCCAGCAGCTTCGACAGGGTAGATACGCAGTATTTT. It specifies CASSFDRVDTQYF.

The rearrangement links TRBV2 to TRBJ2-2; a weak D match, TRBD2 (5 bases). Deletions cut 6 bases from V and 4 bases from J, with 15 bases between. Germline V CDR1 and CDR2: SNHLY, FYNNEI. This CDR3 contains 15 residues. DNA for the CDR3: TGTGCCAGCAGGGCGGACTGGGCGGGCACCGGGGAGCTGTTTTTT. It is translated as CASRADWAGTGELFF.

This chain joins TRBV6-5 and TRBJ1-2, with D unresolved. Deletions cut 7 bases from V and 8 bases from J, with 14 bases between. The CDR3 is 12 residues long. Germline CDR1 and CDR2: MNHEY and SVGAGI. CDR3 sequence (DNA): TGTGCCAGCATCCCTACACATGGAGGCTACACCTTC. It codes for CASIPTHGGYTF.

The chain recombines TRBV7-6 with TRBJ1-4; D perhaps matches TRBD1 (6 bases). CDR3 length: 16 amino acids. The germline gives CDR1 SGHVS, CDR2 FNYEAQ. V lost 6 bases to trimming and J lost 0 bases, with 14 bases between them. The CDR3 bases are TGTGCCAGCAGACTTCGGGCAGGGGCAACTAATGAAAAACTGTTTTTT. Amino acids: CASRLRAGATNEKLFF.

This clone appeared a single time. The rearrangement links TRBV5-1 to TRBJ2-7; D is unclear. This CDR3 spans 15 amino acids. V lost 0 bases, J lost 1 base, and 11 bases lay in between. Germline V CDR1 and CDR2: SGHRS, YFSETQ. CDR3 amino acids: CASSLAAPWSYEQYF. DNA for the CDR3: TGCGCCAGCAGCTTGGCGGCACCTTGGTCCTACGAGCAGTACTTC.

The chain has TRBV4-2 and TRBJ1-6, with D unresolved. V was pared by 2 bases and J by 7 bases, with 12 bases between. The CDR3 is made up of 15 amino acids. In germline, CDR1 is LGHNA, CDR2 YNFKEQ. The CDR3 DNA sequence: TGTGCCAGCAGCCAAAATTGGGCTCTAAATTCACCCCTCCACTTT. Residues: CASSQNWALNSPLHF.

V usage is TRBV6-6 and J usage is TRBJ2-1; tentatively, D is TRBD1 (6 bases). Germline lookup yields CDR1 MNHNY and CDR2 SVGAGI (reference sequence). This CDR3 spans 13 amino acids. V was cut by 10 bases and J by 7 bases, with 17 bases left in between. CDR3 sequence reads: CATRDTQGNEQFF. The CDR3 nucleotides are TGTGCCACCCGGGACACACAAGGGAATGAGCAGTTCTTC.

The chain employs TRBV7-2 and TRBJ2-3; D perhaps matches TRBD2 (6 bases). The length of the CDR3 is 15 residues. The V and J ends lost 1 base and 4 bases respectively, with 12 bases between them. The V gene's germline CDR1 is SGHTA and CDR2 FQGNSA. The CDR3 DNA is TGTGCCAGCAGCTTAGTTTCGCGGGGCCCAGATACGCAGTATTTT. Translation: CASSLVSRGPDTQYF.

The chain links TRBV5-1 to TRBJ1-5; D ambiguous. Germline-derived CDR1 and CDR2 are SGHRS and YFSETQ. The CDR3 length is 13 residues. Trimming removed 0 bases from V and 0 bases from J, with 1 base in between. The DNA for the CDR3 is TGCGCCAGCAGCTTGGATAGCAATCAGCCCCAGCATTTT. Its protein is CASSLDSNQPQHF.

The chain couples TRBV7-2 to TRBJ1-2, with TRBD1 matching 7 bases. There are 13 residues in the CDR3. Germline V gene lookup returns CDR1 SGHTA and CDR2 FQGNSA. V shed 4 bases and J 7 bases; nucleotides not matched to a gene: 6. CDR3 bases: TGTGCCAGCAGCTCGCAGGGGGGGTCTGGCTACACCTTC. Protein: CASSSQGGSGYTF. The full variable domain, completed using reference TRBV7-2 and TRBJ1-2, is GAGVSQSPSNKVTEKGKDVELRCDPISGHTALYWYRQSLGQGLEFLIYFQGNSAPDKSGLPSDRFSAERTGGSVSTLTIQRTQQEDSAVYLCASSSQGGSGYTFGSGTRLTVV.

The chain is built from TRBV5-4 and TRBJ2-5; 7 nucleotides align to TRBD1. Germline CDR1 and CDR2: SGHNT and YYREEE (reference sequence). The V segment lost 3 bases and the J segment 4 bases; nucleotides outside the gene matches: 6. The CDR3 is made up of 14 amino acids. CDR3 DNA sequence: TGTGCCAGCAGCTCCGAACAGGGGACAGAGACCCAGTACTTC. Encoded protein: CASSSEQGTETQYF.

The chain uses TRBV25-1 and TRBJ2-3; 7 bases are a match to TRBD2. Per germline, CDR1 MGHDK and CDR2 SYGVNS. The CDR3 consists of 16 residues. Trimming cost V 2 bases and J 0 bases; bases outside gene matches: 5. CDR3 bases: TGTGCCAGCAGTGAAAGGGGTAGCGGGAGCACAGATACGCAGTATTTT. This translates into CASSERGSGSTDTQYF.

This chain links TRBV9 with TRBJ2-5; 13 bases are a match to TRBD2. The end of the DNA fits TRBJ2-7 better, so the J call may be wrong. Per germline, CDR1 SGDLS and CDR2 YYNGEE. The CDR3 length is 15 residues. This CDR3 reads CASSAGLAGDYEQYF. In DNA, the CDR3 is TGTGCCAGCAGCGCCGGACTAGCGGGAGACTACGAGCAGTACTTC.

This chain connects TRBV20-1 to TRBJ2-5; unclear D gene. Trimming removed 3 bases from V and 4 bases from J, with 6 bases in between. CDR1 DFQATT and CDR2 SNEGSKA come from the germline V gene (reference sequence). CDR3 length: 11 residues. The CDR3 DNA reads TGCAGTGCTAGGGTTCGAGAGACCCAGTACTTC. This sequence encodes CSARVRETQYF.

The CDR3 loop reads CASSLGLSREETQYF. In DNA form, the CDR3 reads TGTGCCAGCAGCTTAGGGCTGAGTAGAGAAGAGACCCAGTACTTC. The V gene is TRBV11-3, the J gene TRBJ2-5; D is undetermined. V was trimmed by 1 base and J by 3 bases, leaving 12 bases between them. This CDR3 is 15 amino acids long. Germline assignment: CDR1 SGHNT and CDR2 YENEEA.

The chain has TRBV5-1 and TRBJ1-4; TRBD1 might be the D (6 bases). CDR3 size: 16 residues. CDR1 and CDR2 (germline): SGHRS, YFSETQ. V was clipped by 4 bases and J by 0 bases, with 13 bases between them. Here the CDR3 DNA reads TGCGCCAGCAGCATAGACAGGATTGCAACTAATGAAAAACTGTTTTTT. This gives the protein CASSIDRIATNEKLFF.

Remarks on this clone: The sample carries other DNA sequences with the same CDR3. The chain has TRBV20-1 and TRBJ2-7; unclear D gene. Trimming removed 2 bases at V and 7 bases at J, with 9 bases between. Germline loops: CDR1 DFQATT, CDR2 SNEGSKA (reference sequence). The CDR3 sequence is 11 residues long. The CDR3 DNA reads as TGCAGTGCTAGATCCCGATGGGAGCAGTACTTC. This sequence encodes CSARSRWEQYF.

The CDR3 here is CASSSFGPGATQYF. The CDR3 nucleotides are TGTGCCAGCAGCTCTTTCGGCCCGGGAGCTACGCAGTATTTT. V and J are TRBV6-5 and TRBJ2-3, with D tentatively TRBD2 (6 bases). The CDR3 is made up of 14 amino acids. The V and J ends lost 6 bases and 8 bases respectively, with 18 bases between them. From germline, CDR1 is MNHEY and CDR2 SVGAGI.

This clone is medium-sized by share. The rearrangement links TRBV18 to TRBJ2-5, with TRBD1 as a possible D gene (5 bases). Trimming cost V 5 bases and J 3 bases, with 16 bases left between them. The CDR3 is made up of 15 amino acids. Germline CDR1 reads KGHSH; CDR2 reads LQKENI. The CDR3 loop is CASSKDGRAEETQYF. The CDR3 nucleotides read TGTGCCAGCTCAAAGGACGGCAGGGCAGAAGAGACCCAGTACTTC. Variable domain in full (rest from reference TRBV18 and TRBJ2-5): NAGVMQNPRHLVRRRGQEARLRCSPMKGHSHVYWYRQLPEEGLKFMVYLQKENIIDESGMPKERFSAEFPKEGPSILRIQQVVRGDSAAYFCASSKDGRAEETQYFGPGTRLLVL.

The chain combines TRBV7-3 with TRBJ2-2, with TRBD2 as a possible D gene (7 bases). CDR1 is SGHTA and CDR2 is FQGTGA in the germline V gene. V lost 3 bases and J lost 7, with 27 bases in between. This CDR3 is built from 19 residues. CDR3 amino acids: CASSFFFPPGGPTHGELFF. The CDR3 nucleotides are TGTGCCAGCAGCTTTTTTTTTCCCCCCGGGGGGCCAACCCACGGGGAGCTGTTTTTT.

The table lists this clone with a count of one. The rearrangement links TRBV28 to TRBJ2-2; the match to TRBD2 covers 11 bases. CDR1 MDHEN and CDR2 SYDVKM come from the germline V gene. The length of the CDR3 is 16 residues. V lost 6 bases and J lost 6; bases outside the gene matches: 9. In DNA, the CDR3 is TGTGCCAGCAGAAAGGGGGCTAGCGGGAGGTCCGGGGAGCTGTTTTTT. It codes for CASRKGASGRSGELFF.

J is TRBJ2-7 and V is TRBV28; 7 bases fit TRBD2. The CDR3 totals 13 residues. V lost 4 bases to trimming and J lost 5 bases; unmatched junction nucleotides: 5. Germline CDR1 and CDR2: MDHEN and SYDVKM. Here the CDR3 reads CASSSNGRNEQYF. In DNA form, the CDR3 reads TGTGCCAGCAGTTCGAACGGGAGGAACGAGCAGTACTTC.